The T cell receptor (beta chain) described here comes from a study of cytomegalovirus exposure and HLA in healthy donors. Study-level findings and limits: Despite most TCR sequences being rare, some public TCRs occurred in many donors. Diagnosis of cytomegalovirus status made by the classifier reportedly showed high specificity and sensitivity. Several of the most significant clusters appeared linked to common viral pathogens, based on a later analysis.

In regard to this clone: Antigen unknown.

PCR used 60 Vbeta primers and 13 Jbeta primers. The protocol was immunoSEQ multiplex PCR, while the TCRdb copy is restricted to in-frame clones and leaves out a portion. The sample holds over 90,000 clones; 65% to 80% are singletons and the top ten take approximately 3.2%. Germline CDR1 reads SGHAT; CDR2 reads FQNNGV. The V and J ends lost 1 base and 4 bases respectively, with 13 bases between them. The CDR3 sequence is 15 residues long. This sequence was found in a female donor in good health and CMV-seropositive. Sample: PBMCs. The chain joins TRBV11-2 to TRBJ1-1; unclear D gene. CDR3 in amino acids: CASSLVGDGSTEAFF. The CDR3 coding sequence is TGTGCCAGCAGCTTAGTTGGAGATGGGAGCACTGAAGCTTTCTTT.